This T cell receptor beta chain came from a study of identical twins. Overall study results and limits: Out-of-frame alpha sequences shared between twins exhibited an excess of low generation probability. Memory repertoires showed no such pattern, whereas abundant cord blood beta clonotypes carried fewer insertions. The degree of excess twin sharing was weaker in beta out-of-frame sequences.

Via MiXCR, TCRdb re-called the 5' RACE reads, giving one row per CDR3 protein. The table shows more than 400,000 distinct CDR3 sequences, with approximately 14% occurring only once. This clonotype was counted between two and nine times. Its antigen is not identified. Trimming cost V 0 bases and J 2 bases; bases outside gene matches: 5. CDR3 length: 15 amino acids. CDR1 DFQATT and CDR2 SNEGSKA come from the germline V gene (reference sequence). This sample also appeared in a second study, on yellow fever vaccine responses in identical twins. That work states: Each twin's T cell response to the vaccine was reported to look partly convergent and partly personalized.

Sequencing was done on a sample of CD4+ T cells sorted from blood. This sequence originates from a woman aged 18-29 years in good health. The V gene is TRBV20-1, the J gene TRBJ2-7, with TRBD2 matching over 9 bases. The CDR3 DNA sequence: TGCAGTGCTAGAGATAGCCTAGCGGGGACCTACGAGCAGTACTTC. Protein: CSARDSLAGTYEQYF.